This entry lists 9 T cell receptor beta chains sequenced from one sample in a study of Tregs in tolerant kidney transplant recipients. Profiling relied on immunoSEQ multiplex PCR, and the TCRdb table lists in-frame clones only, not all of them. Of under 45,000 clones detected, around 95% appear once; the ten largest clones hold 0.37%. The antigens for these receptors are not known. The sequenced material came from Tregs from blood cultured with allogeneic cells. These receptor sequences come from a human donor in good health.

The V gene is TRBV30, the J gene TRBJ1-5; unclear D gene. The CDR3 spans 15 residues. In germline, CDR1 is GTSNPN, CDR2 SVGIG (reference sequence). V was cut by 1 base and J by 3 bases, with 13 bases left in between. The CDR3 DNA is TGTGCCTGGAGTGGGGGATTCGTCGCCAATCAGCCCCAGCATTTT. Translated, it gives CAWSGGFVANQPQHF.

The V call is TRBV7-3, the J call TRBJ2-1, with 9 bases aligning to TRBD1. The CDR3 has 15 residues. The ends lost 6 bases at V and 1 base at J; junction bases unmatched: 4. Germline CDR1 reads SGHTA; CDR2 reads FQGTGA. For the CDR3, the DNA is TGTGCCAGCAGTCCGGGACAGGGTTCCTACAATGAGCAGTTCTTC. It is translated as CASSPGQGSYNEQFF.

V gene TRBV6-6 combines with J gene TRBJ2-7; D is ambiguous. The CDR3 extends over 14 amino acids. V lost 3 bases, J lost 0 bases, and 9 bases lay in between. Germline CDR1 MNHNY, CDR2 SVGAGI (reference sequence). CDR3: CASSYGASSYEQYF. Here the CDR3 DNA reads TGTGCCAGCAGTTATGGTGCTAGCTCCTACGAGCAGTACTTC.

V usage is TRBV2 and J usage is TRBJ1-5; perhaps TRBD1 as D (5 bases). V was shortened by 8 bases and J by 11 bases, with 10 bases between the two germline ends. The V gene's germline CDR1 is SNHLY and CDR2 FYNNEI. The CDR3 is made up of 10 amino acids. As DNA, the CDR3 is TGTGCCAGCGGGGGTTGGGCCCAGCATTTT. Translating gives CASGGWAQHF.

V is TRBV15 and J is TRBJ1-4; TRBD1 matches at 12 bases. The trim removed 0 bases at V and 8 bases at J, leaving 4 bases unmatched. Germline lookup yields CDR1 LNHNV and CDR2 YYDKDF (reference sequence). This CDR3 contains 16 residues. The CDR3: CATSRDLGTGGEKLFF. In DNA form, the CDR3 reads TGTGCCACCAGCAGAGACCTCGGGACAGGGGGCGAAAAACTGTTTTTT.

V and J are TRBV5-1 and TRBJ2-7; TRBD1 aligns across 7 bases. Per the germline V gene, CDR1 is SGHRS and CDR2 is YFSETQ. The CDR3 sequence is 15 residues long. Trimming at V came to 3 bases and at J to 2 bases, leaving 8 bases not matched to a gene. The CDR3 sequence is CASSSNRGQTYEQYF. DNA of the CDR3: TGCGCCAGCAGCTCCAACAGGGGCCAGACCTACGAGCAGTACTTC. Using reference TRBV5-1 and TRBJ2-7 for the parts outside the CDR3, the full variable domain is KAGVTQTPRYLIKTRGQQVTLSCSPISGHRSVSWYQQTPGQGLQFLFEYFSETQRNKGNFPGRFSGRQFSNSRSEMNVSTLELGDSALYLCASSSNRGQTYEQYFGPGTRLTVT.

This rearrangement joins TRBV2 to TRBJ2-7; tentative D call: TRBD1 (6 bases). The CDR3 extends over 13 amino acids. CDR1 and CDR2 (germline): SNHLY, FYNNEI. V was shortened by 5 bases and J by 6 bases, with 14 bases between the two germline ends. CDR3 bases: TGTGCCAGCAGTATTCCAGGGGCGGGCGAGCAGTACTTC. Amino acid sequence: CASSIPGAGEQYF.

As regards this clone: The same CDR3 can be traced to other DNA sequences in this sample. The chain joins TRBV6-1 to TRBJ1-5; D ambiguous. V was shortened by 4 bases and J by 7 bases, with 20 bases between the two germline ends. The CDR3 is made up of 16 amino acids. Germline values: CDR1 MNHNS, CDR2 SASEGT. CDR3 sequence (DNA): TGTGCCAGCAGTGTGGTTTCGGTCGGACCGAGGCAGCCCCAGCATTTT. The encoded protein is CASSVVSVGPRQPQHF.

The V and J genes are TRBV11-2 and TRBJ1-1; D is unresolved. The CDR3 extends over 13 amino acids. V lost 1 base, J lost 1 base, and 4 bases lay in between. Germline V CDR1 and CDR2: SGHAT, FQNNGV. CDR3 sequence: CASSLVGNTEAFF. DNA of the CDR3: TGTGCCAGCAGCTTAGTGGGGAACACTGAAGCTTTCTTT.